This TCR beta chain stems from a study of spatial heterogeneity in lung cancer. Time point in this sample: sample taken at primary tumor resection. 55 to 80 TRACERx patients with early, untreated non-small cell lung cancer donated samples. Trimming pared 6 bases from V and 1 base from J, leaving 15 bases between. CDR3 length equals 15 residues. Looked up from germline, CDR1 is ENHRY and CDR2 is SYGVKD. This clonotype turned up a few times. Each CDR3 protein is one row after TCRdb ran MiXCR on the 5' RACE reads. The sample has about 92,000 distinct CDR3 sequences, approximately 12% seen once; the top ten hold just over 40%.

The TCR comes from a male donor with early-stage non-small cell lung cancer. The V call is TRBV10-3, the J call TRBJ1-1, with D perhaps matching TRBD1 (5 bases). The sample in question was PBMCs, obtained at surgery. The DNA of the CDR3 is TGTGCCATCAGAATGGAGACAGCTAAGAACACTGAAGCTTTCTTT. Translation: CAIRMETAKNTEAFF.